The 16 T cell receptor beta chains below come from one sample, sequenced in a study of human T cells and chemical hapten exposure. The time point was: patch test 1, 2 weeks after DPC sensitization. Treatment here: therapeutic diphenylcyclopropenone sensitization with weekly scalp DPC. Each CDR3 protein is one row after TCRdb ran MiXCR on the RACE reads. The table has more than 100,000 distinct CDR3 sequences, roughly 15% seen once. The sequenced sample was whole blood, obtained in connection with sensitization to the hapten diphenylcyclopropenone (DPC). The receptors originated from a man aged 18 to 30 with alopecia areata. Some clones in this sample may be carry-over from other donors' samples.

The gene calls are TRBV2 and TRBJ1-2, with D hard to call. This CDR3 is 15 amino acids long. From germline, CDR1 is SNHLY and CDR2 FYNNEI. V lost 2 bases to trimming and J lost 8 bases, with 18 bases between them. CDR3 region: CASSENKSGPRGYTF. The CDR3, as DNA: TGTGCCAGCAGTGAAAACAAGTCCGGGCCAAGGGGCTACACCTTC.

This clonotype was seen a handful of times. The J gene is TRBJ2-6, the V gene TRBV5-1; D gene unclear. Deletions cut 4 bases from V and 2 bases from J, with 7 bases between. Per germline, CDR1 SGHRS and CDR2 YFSETQ. There are 14 residues in the CDR3. The CDR3 spells CASSRETGANVLTF. In nucleotides, the CDR3 is TGCGCCAGCAGCAGGGAAACTGGGGCCAACGTCCTGACTTTC.

The V gene is TRBV7-3, the J gene TRBJ2-3, with D perhaps matching TRBD1 (5 bases). Between the trimmed V and J ends, which lost 1 base and 2 bases, there was a span of 10 bases. Per the germline V gene, CDR1 is SGHTA and CDR2 is FQGTGA. The CDR3 loop spans 15 amino acids. CDR3 DNA: TGTGCCAGCAGCTTAATACAGGACGCCACAGATACGCAGTATTTT. Translated: CASSLIQDATDTQYF.

This clonotype was seen a few times. The genes are TRBV24-1 and TRBJ2-3; 7 bases fit TRBD1. V was clipped by 4 bases and J by 0 bases; unmatched bases: 6. The CDR3 is 16 amino acids. The germline V gene encodes CDR1 KGHDR and CDR2 SFDVKD. The CDR3: CATSDNDRASTDTQYF. The CDR3 DNA reads TGTGCCACCAGTGACAATGACAGGGCTAGCACAGATACGCAGTATTTT.

This clonotype has just a few counts. The chain couples TRBV4-3 to TRBJ1-4; D gene ambiguous. V lost 0 bases and J lost 0, with 14 bases in between. The CDR3 runs 18 residues. Germline assignment: CDR1 LGHNA and CDR2 YSLEER. CDR3 sequence: CASSQDAAGPATNEKLFF. CDR3 coding DNA: TGCGCCAGCAGCCAAGATGCCGCAGGCCCTGCAACTAATGAAAAACTGTTTTTT.

The chain joins TRBV5-6 to TRBJ1-2; possible D gene TRBD1, 6 bases. CDR1 and CDR2 from the germline V gene are SGHDT and YYEEEE. CDR3 length equals 15 residues. V lost 1 base and J lost 6, with 16 bases in between. The CDR3 spells CASSLYPGATDGYTF. CDR3 in DNA: TGTGCCAGCAGCTTGTATCCGGGGGCAACCGATGGCTACACCTTC.

The chain carries TRBV29-1 and TRBJ1-1; D is ambiguous. The V gene's germline CDR1 is SQVTM and CDR2 ANQGSEA. Trimming pared 7 bases from V and 4 bases from J, leaving 7 bases between. This CDR3 is built from 10 residues. CDR3 region: CSDGSTEAFF. The CDR3 nucleotides read TGCAGCGACGGCAGCACTGAAGCTTTCTTT.

The gene calls are TRBV27 and TRBJ2-3; 11 nucleotides align to TRBD2. Trimming removed 5 bases from V and 5 bases from J; junction bases left unmatched: 9. Germline V gene data show CDR1 as MNHEY and CDR2 as SMNVEV (reference sequence). The CDR3 extends over 16 amino acids. CDR3 protein: CASSLVSGGAGDTQYF. In nucleotides, the CDR3 is TGTGCCAGCAGTCTCGTTAGCGGGGGGGCAGGAGATACGCAGTATTTT.

This clonotype turned up a few times. This sequence joins TRBV10-3 and TRBJ2-2; D is ambiguous. The V and J ends lost 8 bases and 0 bases respectively, with 1 base between them. Germline CDR1 reads ENHRY; CDR2 reads SYGVKD. The CDR3 extends over 11 amino acids. CDR3 loop: CAIANTGELFF. The CDR3 DNA is TGTGCCATCGCGAACACCGGGGAGCTGTTTTTT.

This clonotype was counted between two and nine times. The CDR3, as DNA: TGCGCCAGCAGCCAAGGTCGGACCAACCAGTGGCAAGAGACCCAGTACTTC. Protein: CASSQGRTNQWQETQYF. J is TRBJ2-5 and V is TRBV4-1; D gene ambiguous. The V and J ends lost 1 base and 2 bases respectively, with 17 bases between them. The CDR3 spans 17 residues. Per the germline V gene, CDR1 is MGHRA and CDR2 is YSYEKL.

Only a few counts were recorded for this clonotype. The chain combines TRBV25-1 with TRBJ2-7; D is perhaps TRBD1 (6 bases). Germline V gene sequence: CDR1 MGHDK, CDR2 SYGVNS. V lost 5 bases to trimming and J lost 6 bases, with 11 bases between them. The CDR3 is made up of 12 amino acids. CDR3 in DNA: TGTGCCAGCAGTCAGGGGTCGGGCGAGCAGTACTTC. As protein: CASSQGSGEQYF.

This clonotype was observed a few times. The rearrangement uses TRBV29-1 and TRBJ1-4; perhaps TRBD1 as D (5 bases). The CDR3 runs 15 residues. The germline V gene has CDR1 SQVTM and CDR2 ANQGSEA. The ends were cut back, 7 bases at V and 8 bases at J, with 23 bases in the middle. The CDR3 is CSAEYRGVAEEKLFF. CDR3 nucleotide sequence: TGCAGCGCAGAATACCGGGGGGTAGCGGAGGAAAAACTGTTTTTT.

This sequence joins TRBV6-1 and TRBJ2-7; 13 nucleotides align to TRBD2. Trimming cost V 4 bases and J 5 bases; bases outside gene matches: 5. The CDR3 covers 15 residues. CDR1 MNHNS and CDR2 SASEGT come from the germline V gene. In DNA, the CDR3 is TGTGCCAGCAGTGCGGGACTAGCGGGGCTGGACGAGCAGTACGTC. Protein sequence: CASSAGLAGLDEQYV.

This clonotype was observed at least ten times. J is TRBJ2-3 and V is TRBV4-3, with unresolved D. Germline CDR1 reads LGHNA; CDR2 reads YSLEER. The ends were cut back, 1 base at V and 4 bases at J, with 12 bases in the middle. The CDR3 loop spans 15 amino acids. For the CDR3, the DNA is TGCGCCAGCAGCCAAGGGTCTGAACGGTCAGATACGCAGTATTTT. Protein product: CASSQGSERSDTQYF.

The table lists this clonotype with a few counts. The J gene is TRBJ1-6, the V gene TRBV11-2, with TRBD1 identical over 8 bases. The CDR3 totals 15 residues. V was clipped by 5 bases and J by 7 bases; unmatched bases: 7. The germline CDR1 and CDR2 sequences are SGHAT and FQNNGV. CDR3: CASSPPTGVNSPLHF. DNA for the CDR3: TGTGCCAGCAGCCCCCCGACAGGGGTAAATTCACCCCTCCACTTT.

This clonotype occurred a few times. CDR3 region: CASRKGGSQETQYF. CDR3 DNA sequence: TGTGCCAGCAGAAAGGGGGGCAGCCAAGAGACCCAGTACTTC. The chain recombines TRBV28 with TRBJ2-5; D possibly uses TRBD1 or TRBD2 (6 bases each). The CDR3 is 14 residues long. V shed 6 bases and J shed 1 base, with 12 bases lying between them. Germline-derived CDR1 and CDR2 are MDHEN and SYDVKM.